Listed below are T cell receptor beta chains from one sample, sequenced in a study of T-cell reconstitution after alpha-beta-depleted transplantation in children. TCRdb re-analysed the PCR reads in MiXCR, keeping a single row per CDR3 protein. The table has 490,000 or so distinct CDR3 sequences, approximately 10% seen once. The sequencing used PBMCs, collected before TCRalphabeta/CD19-depleted stem cell transplant. All receptors derive from a child younger than 10 with inherited bone marrow failure, due to receive a stem cell transplant. CDR3s include the opening cysteine and the closing phenylalanine or tryptophan. Each record gives: clone size, D gene, J gene, CDR3 length, V gene, CDR3 DNA, CDR3 protein. D genes are given only for firm matches. The size entry is marked missing in some rows and otherwise reads once, few, many or a size class.

few,NA,TRBJ1-5,13,TRBV15,TGTGCCACCAGCAGTTCAGGGAATCAGCCCCAGCATTTT,CATSSSGNQPQHF
NA,NA,TRBJ2-1,14,TRBV27,TGTGCCAGCAGTTTATGGGTCCGGGACAATGAGCAGTTCTTC,CASSLWVRDNEQFF
many,NA,TRBJ2-3,15,TRBV4-3,TGCGCCAGCAGCCGAAAAGGGGGAAGGACAGATACGCAGTATTTT,CASSRKGGRTDTQYF
NA,TRBD2,TRBJ2-3,14,TRBV29-1,TGCAGCCACATCGGGGGAGGGGTGGTAGATACGCAGTATTTT,CSHIGGGVVDTQYF
many,NA,TRBJ2-2,14,TRBV10-3,TGTGCCATCAGTGCGGGAGTCAGCACCGGGGAGCTGTTTTTT,CAISAGVSTGELFF
many,NA,TRBJ2-2,15,TRBV10-3,TGTGCCATCAGTGAGTCGGTCTATAACACCGGGGAGCTGTTTTTT,CAISESVYNTGELFF
many,TRBD1,TRBJ2-1,14,TRBV19,TGTGCCAGTAGTAGGGACAGGGGGCGCAATGAGCAGTTCTTC,CASSRDRGRNEQFF
many,NA,TRBJ1-5,14,TRBV7-2,TGTGCCAGCAGCTACCAGGGCGCTGGACAGCCCCAGCATTTT,CASSYQGAGQPQHF
many,NA,TRBJ2-7,14,TRBV27,TGTGCCAGCAGTTTATATCAGGGACTGTACGAGCAGTACTTC,CASSLYQGLYEQYF
few,TRBD2,TRBJ2-7,15,TRBV7-2,TGTGCCAGCAGCCGGACTAGCGGGGACTACTACGAGCAGTACTTC,CASSRTSGDYYEQYF
many,NA,TRBJ2-1,18,TRBV6-2/TRBV6-3,TGTGCCAGCAGTTACTCGACTTACAATCCAACCTCCTACAATGAGCAGTTCTTC,CASSYSTYNPTSYNEQFF
many,NA,TRBJ1-6,12,TRBV9,TGTGCCAGCAGCGTAGAAGGTTCACCCCTCCACTTT,CASSVEGSPLHF
NA,TRBD2,TRBJ2-1,19,TRBV19,TGTGCCAGTAGTAAAGTCAGCGTAGCGGGAGGAGCGTCCTACAATGAGCAGTTCTTC,CASSKVSVAGGASYNEQFF
many,NA,TRBJ2-7,12,TRBV20-1,TGCAGTGCCTCGGACGGACACTACGAGCAGTACTTC,CSASDGHYEQYF
many,TRBD1,TRBJ1-5,14,TRBV2,TGTGCCAGCAGTTTCGGGACAGGGGAGCAGCCCCAGCATTTT,CASSFGTGEQPQHF
many,NA,TRBJ2-1,13,TRBV27,TGTGCCAGCACTGTCAGTGCTGGTAGTGAGCAGTTCTTC,CASTVSAGSEQFF
few,TRBD2,TRBJ2-3,16,TRBV20-1,TGCAGTGCTAGGCACACTACTAGCGGGGCCTTAGATACGCAGTATTTT,CSARHTTSGALDTQYF
many,NA,TRBJ1-4,12,TRBV19,TGTGCCAGTTCTTTCTTGAATGAAAAACTGTTTTTT,CASSFLNEKLFF